One and the same sample provided the 10 T cell receptor beta chains below, sequenced in a study of CXCR3-negative and CXCR3-positive naive CD8 T cells. UMI labels and 5' RACE were used to prepare the TRB cDNA libraries. TCRdb reanalyzed the 5' RACE reads, giving one entry per CDR3 protein sequence and no DNA. Its table lists 45,000 to 70,000 distinct CDR3 sequences. Sequenced input: memory CD8+ T cells from blood. The source is a human donor in good health. Some clones in this sample may be carry-over from other donors' samples.

The gene calls are TRBV15 and TRBJ2-3; TCRdb returns TRBD2, unconfirmable since there is no DNA. The CDR3 runs 15 residues. Germline assignment: CDR1 LNHNV and CDR2 YYDKDF (reference sequence). CDR3 loop: CATSRERVGTDTQYF.

The chain combines TRBV29-1 with TRBJ2-1. Germline CDR1 and CDR2: SQVTM and ANQGSEA. The length of the CDR3 is 12 residues. The CDR3 loop is CSVGGFGDEQFF.

This chain links TRBV7-2 with TRBJ2-7; TCRdb indicates TRBD1, and absent DNA this call remains unverified. The CDR3 is 15 residues long. The V gene's germline CDR1 is SGHTA and CDR2 FQGNSA. The CDR3 reads CASTAPEQGTHEQYF. Together with reference TRBV7-2 and TRBJ2-7, the CDR3 gives the full variable domain: GAGVSQSPSNKVTEKGKDVELRCDPISGHTALYWYRQSLGQGLEFLIYFQGNSAPDKSGLPSDRFSAERTGGSVSTLTIQRTQQEDSAVYLCASTAPEQGTHEQYFGPGTRLTVT.

V and J are TRBV29-1 and TRBJ1-2; TCRdb reports TRBD1, a call that lacks DNA to check it against. The length of the CDR3 is 12 residues. Germline CDR1 and CDR2: SQVTM and ANQGSEA. The CDR3 is CSVTGTGGWHTF.

CDR3: CASSPRWLNTGGVNTGELFF. The rearrangement links TRBV5-1 to TRBJ2-2; TCRdb selects TRBD1, and the lack of DNA leaves this call unchecked. Germline CDR1 SGHRS, CDR2 YFSETQ. The CDR3 totals 20 residues.

This sequence joins TRBV12-3 or TRBV12-4 and TRBJ2-7; TCRdb designates TRBD1, a call that cannot be tested without DNA. The CDR3 contains 13 residues. This CDR3 reads CASSPGQGYEQYF.

The chain joins TRBV11-2 to TRBJ2-7; the D call from TCRdb, TRBD2, cannot be confirmed without DNA. Germline V gene sequence: CDR1 SGHAT, CDR2 FQNNGV. This CDR3 region has 14 residues. The CDR3 protein is CASSLTSGAYEQYF. The full variable domain, rest sourced from reference TRBV11-2 and TRBJ2-7, is EAGVAQSPRYKIIEKRQSVAFWCNPISGHATLYWYQQILGQGPKLLIQFQNNGVVDDSQLPKDRFSAERLKGVDSTLKIQPAKLEDSAVYLCASSLTSGAYEQYFGPGTRLTVT.

The CDR3 loop is CASWNGVVSYEQYF. The chain carries TRBV10-2 and TRBJ2-7. Germline V lookup: CDR1 WSHSY, CDR2 SAAADI. The CDR3 covers 14 residues.

J is TRBJ2-1 and V is TRBV12-3 or TRBV12-4; TCRdb reports TRBD1, a call that lacks DNA to check it against. The CDR3 covers 15 residues. The CDR3 loop is CASTQGDRGEEEQFF.

V and J are TRBV12-3 or TRBV12-4 and TRBJ2-1. This CDR3 is 15 amino acids long. CDR3 sequence: CASSPLGDSYNEQFF.